This TCR beta chain was sequenced for a study of blood T cell repertoires in COVID-19. Study-wide background: COVID-19 samples from acute and convalescent phases originated in the United States, Italy and Spain. The analysed material was cDNA or gDNA that came from T cells, B-cell-depleted T cells, or PBMCs.

Germline V gene data show CDR1 as ENHRY and CDR2 as SYGVKD. The CDR3 contains 16 residues. Germline trimming cut 0 bases from V and 3 bases from J; bases unmatched to any gene: 5. Original processing methods: Reference gene primer amplification gave estimated nucleated cell counts. Produced via immunoSEQ multiplex PCR; TCRdb's table is partial and in-frame only. The V and J calls and clone size were taken over from that table, and D and trimming were inferred from the DNA. The sample holds about 30,000 clones, almost 90% seen once. The clonotype originates from a human donor in a cohort sampled during active COVID-19. This chain joins TRBV10-3 and TRBJ1-2, with 9 bases aligning to TRBD1. Sequenced material: peripheral blood. CDR3 region: CAISESRQGEDYGYTF. The CDR3 DNA reads as TGTGCCATCAGTGAGTCCAGACAGGGGGAGGACTATGGCTACACCTTC.